This T cell receptor beta chain was recorded in a study of blood T cell repertoires in COVID-19. Using immunoSEQ multiplex PCR, the repertoire was profiled, and TCRdb retains in-frame clones only, with some absent. The table lists approximately 290,000 clones, 75% to 95% of them singletons. All enrollees were about 18 to 89 years old and from 24 US areas. The clonotype originates from a woman aged 25 to 39 who had recovered from COVID-19. The sample comprised PBMCs or T cells enriched from blood (not recorded which).

For the CDR3, the DNA is TGTGCCAGCAGCCAAGCAACCTACGAGCAGTACTTC. This gives the protein CASSQATYEQYF. This chain links TRBV14 with TRBJ2-7; D not certain. This CDR3 contains 12 residues. Looked up from germline, CDR1 is SGHDN and CDR2 is FVKESK. V lost 1 base, J lost 2 bases, and 3 bases lay in between.